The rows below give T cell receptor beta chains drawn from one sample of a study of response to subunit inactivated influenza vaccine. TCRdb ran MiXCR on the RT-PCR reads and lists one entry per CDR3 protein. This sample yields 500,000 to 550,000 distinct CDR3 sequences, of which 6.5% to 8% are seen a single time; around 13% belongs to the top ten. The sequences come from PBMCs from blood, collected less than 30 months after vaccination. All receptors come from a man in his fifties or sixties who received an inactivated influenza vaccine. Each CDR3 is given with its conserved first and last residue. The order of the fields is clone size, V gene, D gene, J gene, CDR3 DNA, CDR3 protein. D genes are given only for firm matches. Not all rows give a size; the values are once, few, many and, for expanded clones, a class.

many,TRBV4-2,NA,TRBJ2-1,TGTGCCAGCAGCCAAGGGGCGGGGTTAGCTTACAATGAGCAGTTCTTC,CASSQGAGLAYNEQFF
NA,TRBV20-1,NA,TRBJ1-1,TGCAGTGCTAGAGTTGCACAGGAGAACACTGAAGCTTTCTTT,CSARVAQENTEAFF
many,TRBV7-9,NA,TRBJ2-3,TGTGCCAGCAGCGGCAGGTACTACACAGATACGCAGTATTTT,CASSGRYYTDTQYF
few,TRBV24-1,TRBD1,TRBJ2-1,TGTGCCACCAGTGGGGGGATCGGGACAGGGTCTGTAAATGAGCAGTTCTTC,CATSGGIGTGSVNEQFF
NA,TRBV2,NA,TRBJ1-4,TGTGCCTGTCAGAGCGGGAACAGCCATGAAAAACTGTTTTTT,CACQSGNSHEKLFF
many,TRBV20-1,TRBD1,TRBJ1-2,TGCAGTGCGCTGACAGGGTTCGGAGGCTACACCTTC,CSALTGFGGYTF
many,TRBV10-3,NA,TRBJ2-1,TGTGCCATCAGTGAAAGGACCGGGTCCTACAATGAGCAGTTCTTC,CAISERTGSYNEQFF
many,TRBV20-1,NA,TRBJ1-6,TGCAGTGCTAGAGATTGGGGGCAGGGCCCCTCACCCCTCCACTTT,CSARDWGQGPSPLHF
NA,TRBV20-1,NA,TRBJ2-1,TGCAGTGCTAGGCCCCAGGTTCTGGGCCTGGGCTCCTACAATGAGCAGTTCTTC,CSARPQVLGLGSYNEQFF
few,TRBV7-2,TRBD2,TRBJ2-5,TGTGCCAGCAGCTCGACTAGCGGGGCCCAAGAGACCCAGTACTTC,CASSSTSGAQETQYF
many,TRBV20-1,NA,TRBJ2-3,TGCAGTGCTCCCCCGGCGGGGCTCGCAGATACGCAGTATTTT,CSAPPAGLADTQYF
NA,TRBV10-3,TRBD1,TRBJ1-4,TGTGCCATCAGTCCAGGGACAGGGAAAGAAAAACTGTTTTTT,CAISPGTGKEKLFF
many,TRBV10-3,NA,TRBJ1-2,TGTGCCATCAGTGATGCCCAGATCAGTAACTATGGCTACACCTTC,CAISDAQISNYGYTF
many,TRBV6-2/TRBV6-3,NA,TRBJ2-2,TGTGCCAGCAGTGGACTCGGGGAGCTGTTTTTT,CASSGLGELFF
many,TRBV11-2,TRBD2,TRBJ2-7,TGTGCCAGCAGCTTAGAGGGTAGGCGGGGGGTCTCCTACGAGCAGTACTTC,CASSLEGRRGVSYEQYF
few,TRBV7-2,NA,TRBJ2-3,TGTGCCAGCAGCTTAAGTAAAAGGGCGGATACGCAGTATTTT,CASSLSKRADTQYF
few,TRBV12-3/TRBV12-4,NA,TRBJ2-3,TGTGCCAGCAGTTTCGTTTTGGGGACCGGCACAGATACGCAGTATTTT,CASSFVLGTGTDTQYF
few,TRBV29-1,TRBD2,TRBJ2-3,TGCAGCGTCGGGCCGACTAGCGGCCGTGGGGGTACGCAGTATTTT,CSVGPTSGRGGTQYF
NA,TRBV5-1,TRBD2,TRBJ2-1,TGCGCCAGCAGGCGGTCCCCGGGACTAGGAAATGAGCAGTTCTTC,CASRRSPGLGNEQFF
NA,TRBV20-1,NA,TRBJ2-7,TGCAGTGCTAGAGCGCTCAACAACTACGAGCAGTACTTC,CSARALNNYEQYF
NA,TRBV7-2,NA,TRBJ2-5,TGTGCCAGCAGCTTGACACTAGACCAAGAGACCCAGTACTTC,CASSLTLDQETQYF
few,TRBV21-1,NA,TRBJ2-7,TGTGCCAGCGGGGGGGAGCGGGGCAACGAGCAGTACTTC,CASGGERGNEQYF
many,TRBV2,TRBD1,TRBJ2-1,TGTGCCAGCACATCGGACAGGTACAATGAGCAGTTCTTC,CASTSDRYNEQFF
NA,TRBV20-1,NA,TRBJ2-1,TGCAGTGCTAGGGGAGACAGAAGTCCAATGGGTGAGCAGTTCTTC,CSARGDRSPMGEQFF
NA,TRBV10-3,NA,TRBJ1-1,TGTGCCATCAGTGAGCCGACTATGGGATCCGAAGCTTTCTTT,CAISEPTMGSEAFF
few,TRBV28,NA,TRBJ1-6,TGTGCCAGCAGTCCCCAGAATGATTCACCCCTCCACTTT,CASSPQNDSPLHF
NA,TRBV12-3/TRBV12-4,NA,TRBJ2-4,TGTGCCAGCAGCCCGGGACTCCCCGCTAGCATTCAGTACTTC,CASSPGLPASIQYF
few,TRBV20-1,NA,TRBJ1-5,TGCAGTGCTAGCAACGGGGATAGCCAGCCCCAGCATTTT,CSASNGDSQPQHF
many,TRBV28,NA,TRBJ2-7,TGTGCCTCAGCTTTGGACAGCTCCTACGAGCAGTACTTC,CASALDSSYEQYF
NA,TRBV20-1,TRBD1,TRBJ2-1,TGCAGTGCTAGTCGTAGAGACAGGGGGAGGGGCGAGCAGTTCTTC,CSASRRDRGRGEQFF
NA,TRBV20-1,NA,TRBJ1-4,TGCAGTGCTAGGGAGGGCTTAGTGGAAAAACTGTTTTTT,CSAREGLVEKLFF
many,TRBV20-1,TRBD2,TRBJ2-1,TGCAGTGCTAAGCCGGGGGGTGGCGAGCAGTTCTTC,CSAKPGGGEQFF
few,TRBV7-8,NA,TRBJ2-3,TGTGCCAGCAGCACCCCCGGGACACCACGGGCAGATACGCAGTATTTT,CASSTPGTPRADTQYF